This entry describes one T cell receptor (beta chain). These data belong to a study of blood T cell repertoires in COVID-19. Study at large: Both acute and convalescent COVID-19 samples were obtained from the United States, Italy and Spain. PBMCs, B-cell-depleted T cells, or T cells were the source of the cDNA or gDNA that made up the material.

The CDR3 consists of 14 residues. Trimming pared 2 bases from V and 4 bases from J, leaving 9 bases between. Germline V gene sequence: CDR1 MNHEY, CDR2 SVGEGT. Original handling: By means of reference gene primer amplification, nucleated cell counts were estimated. The assay was immunoSEQ multiplex PCR, and TCRdb's table has in-frame clones only and misses some. The V and J calls and clone size were taken over from that table, and D and trimming were inferred from the DNA. The repertoire holds some 160,000 clones, with about four fifths as singletons. The chain links TRBV6-2 or TRBV6-3 to TRBJ1-5; possible D gene TRBD1, 6 bases. Sequencing was carried out using peripheral blood. The TCR sequence derives from a man aged 70 or older with active or convalescent COVID-19. The CDR3 DNA is TGTGCCAGCAGTTACGCGGACAGTAATCAGCCCCAGCATTTT. It encodes CASSYADSNQPQHF.